This T cell receptor beta chain is drawn from a study of cytomegalovirus exposure and HLA in healthy donors. The PCR employed 60 Vbeta primers together with 13 Jbeta primers. The data were produced by immunoSEQ multiplex PCR, yet TCRdb's version contains in-frame clones alone and is incomplete. The sample has 50,000 to 55,000 clones, and its top ten clones hold roughly 12%. General study results and limits: In a later analysis, specific HLA alleles were associated with some 16,000 TCR beta sequences at a 0.05 false discovery rate. Diagnosis of cytomegalovirus status made by the classifier reportedly showed high specificity and sensitivity. TCR beta V- and J-gene trimming was later associated with a missense DCLRE1C variant.

Regarding this clone: Its specificity is not known.

Although they were nominally healthy when sampled, donors likely had unrecorded immune exposures. CDR3 length: 13 amino acids. The V gene's germline CDR1 is SGHNT and CDR2 YENEEA. Trimming took off 4 bases at V and 7 bases at J, with 13 bases between the two ends. The sequencing sample was made of PBMCs. This receptor was obtained from a woman aged 60-70 years in good health and CMV-seropositive. The chain has TRBV11-3 and TRBJ1-1; D perhaps matches TRBD1 (5 bases). CDR3 sequence: CASSSPRQYEAFF. The DNA for the CDR3 is TGTGCCAGCAGCTCCCCAAGACAGTATGAAGCTTTCTTT.